The T cell receptor (beta chain) described here comes from a study of neoadjuvant anti-PD-1 for oral cavity cancer. Findings and limits, study-wide: TCR analyses covered only a few patients per response group.

As regards this clone: Its cognate antigen is unknown.

Measured with immunoSEQ multiplex PCR; TCRdb has only the in-frame clones, and not every one. The repertoire holds some 15,000 clones, 73% seen once, with 2.9% in the top ten. The specimen was PBMCs, collected before nivolumab (anti-PD-1) treatment. The TCR sequence derives from a person between 40 and 85 years old with oral cavity squamous cell carcinoma.

CDR3 DNA sequence: TGTGCCAGCAGCCTGGGGACAGGGGGCGTTATGATTACTGAAGCTTTCTTT. Encoded protein: CASSLGTGGVMITEAFF. This chain links TRBV7-9 with TRBJ1-1, with 12 nucleotides matching TRBD1. Germline CDR1 and CDR2: SEHNR and FQNEAQ (reference sequence). CDR3 length equals 17 residues. With 5 bases clipped from V and 5 bases from J, the junction kept 12 bases outside the gene matches.